This T cell receptor beta chain is from a study of T cell responses to AZD1222 COVID-19 vaccine. The wider study: Second doses that came at about 4 or about 12 weeks were put together. Study findings and constraints: Receipt of two AZD1222 doses was followed by a rise in Spike-specific TCR breadth and depth. Sampling that yielded the repertoires occurred only after the peak T cell response.

A word on this clone: The antigen remains undetermined.

TCRdb keeps only in-frame clones here, not all; method: immunoSEQ multiplex PCR. The repertoire holds 90,000 to 150,000 clones, with over 85% as singletons. The germline CDR1 and CDR2 sequences are SGHNT and YYREEE (reference sequence). Between the trimmed V and J ends, which lost 3 bases and 3 bases, there was a span of 15 bases. The CDR3 is 15 residues long. The receptor was derived from an adult in good health. The genes are TRBV5-4 and TRBJ1-1, with D maybe TRBD1 (5 bases). This specimen consisted of peripheral blood, obtained on day 0 of AZD1222 vaccination. CDR3 nucleotides: TGTGCCAGCAGCTCTGCCATCTTGGGGGACACTGAAGCTTTCTTT. Its protein is CASSSAILGDTEAFF.